These 4 T cell receptor beta chains share one sample of origin, sequenced in a study of T cells after yellow fever vaccination. Each CDR3 protein gets one entry after TCRdb re-called the 5' RACE reads with MiXCR. Seen here are 120,000 or so distinct CDR3 sequences, roughly 10% observed once, and the top ten hold almost 40%. The source was CD8+ T cells sorted from PBMCs, collected on the day of the yellow fever booster vaccination. The receptors were sampled from a man aged 18 to 30 who received the YFV17D yellow fever vaccine.

The chain has TRBV4-1 and TRBJ1-5, with D maybe TRBD1 (6 bases). With 0 bases removed from V and 5 bases from J, the gap between germline ends came to 14 bases. The CDR3 spans 16 residues. Germline-derived CDR1 and CDR2 are MGHRA and YSYEKL. This chain's CDR3 is CASSQEGGLGDQPQHF. CDR3 DNA sequence: TGCGCCAGCAGCCAAGAGGGGGGCCTGGGGGATCAGCCCCAGCATTTT.

This clonotype occurred many times. The chain has TRBV6-2 or TRBV6-3 and TRBJ2-2; D is undetermined. Germline values: CDR1 MNHEY, CDR2 SVGEGT. The V and J ends lost 2 bases and 5 bases respectively, with 6 bases between them. The CDR3 spans 13 residues. The CDR3 region is CASSYGETGELFF. CDR3 DNA: TGTGCCAGCAGTTACGGGGAAACCGGGGAGCTGTTTTTT.

This clonotype was recorded a few times. The chain carries TRBV4-1 and TRBJ1-2; 8 bases are a match to TRBD1. The germline CDR1 and CDR2 sequences are MGHRA and YSYEKL. J was trimmed by 8 bases and V by 4 bases; bases with no gene match: 6. This CDR3 region has 13 residues. In DNA, the CDR3 is TGCGCCAGCAGCCCAGGACAGGGAAGAGGCTACACCTTC. Translating gives CASSPGQGRGYTF.

This clonotype has at least ten counts. V and J are TRBV4-1 and TRBJ1-2; 7 nucleotides align to TRBD1. Germline values: CDR1 MGHRA, CDR2 YSYEKL. This CDR3 is 16 amino acids long. After removal of 0 bases from V and 5 bases from J, the junction contained 9 bases not matched to a gene. CDR3 in amino acids: CASSQESIDRAYGYTF. DNA for the CDR3: TGCGCCAGCAGCCAAGAATCGATCGACAGGGCTTATGGCTACACCTTC.